One T cell receptor beta chain is described in this entry. Its antigen is not identified. This record comes from a study of shared clonotypes between healthy human individuals. At the level of the study: Used for every donor were three CD4 naive, three CD4 memory, two CD8 naive and one CD8 memory plate.

Whole-study findings and limits: Naive CD4 clonotypes overlapped across a few donors at roughly 4.5%.

CDR1 is MDHEN, CDR2 SYDVKM, per germline. The V gene end was trimmed by 3 bases and the J gene end by 1 base; junction bases not matched to a gene: 3. The CDR3 loop spans 17 amino acids. Profiled with immunoSEQ multiplex PCR; TCRdb holds only in-frame clones, not every one. The sample shows fewer than 1.8 million clones, just under 99% of them seen only once. V usage is TRBV28 and J usage is TRBJ2-6; 10 bases fit TRBD1. This TCR was recovered from a man aged 30-40 years in good health. Input material: naive CD4+ T cells sorted from blood. Subset specified: CD45RA+ positively selected. Written as DNA, the CDR3 is TGTGCCAGCAGTTTGGGACAGGGGTTTTCTGGGGCCAACGTCCTGACTTTC. Protein product: CASSLGQGFSGANVLTF.